This TCR beta chain was profiled in a study of beta chain features in type 1 diabetes. This clone was found many times. What it binds is unknown. Staining for CD45RO/CCR7/CD25/CD127/CD95/CD27 allowed sorting of CD4+ naive, central memory, regulatory and stem cell-like memory cells. Sorting produced populations that all topped 95% purity. The study reverse transcribed the entire isolated RNA, so it sequenced expressed TCRB transcripts. TCRdb's table, derived via immunoSEQ multiplex PCR, lists solely in-frame clones and lacks some. The profile shows almost 350,000 clones, less than 9.5% of them singletons. General study points: Healthy donors had naive, central memory and Treg TCRB repertoires that appeared less similar than those seen among patients.

The sequence derives from a woman younger than 35 in good health. Source material: central memory CD4+ T cells from blood.

CDR3 sequence reads: CASSFASGGDQHSTDTQYF. The CDR3 nucleotides read TGTGCCAGCAGTTTTGCTAGCGGCGGAGACCAACATAGCACAGATACGCAGTATTTT. The rearrangement links TRBV28 to TRBJ2-3; 7 bases agree with TRBD2. Germline lookup yields CDR1 MDHEN and CDR2 SYDVKM. V lost 3 bases and J lost 0; bases outside the gene matches: 15. The CDR3 is made up of 19 amino acids.